A single T cell receptor beta chain is shown here with its context. Its specificity is unknown. Template switching with 5'RACE generated the TCR cDNA and added a universal primer site and UMIs. Via MiXCR, TCRdb re-called the 5' RACE reads, giving one row per CDR3 protein. In the table there are some 97,000 distinct CDR3 sequences, 4.5% to 6% of which are singletons. This sample is part of a study of T cells after yellow fever vaccination. Germline CDR1 MGHDK, CDR2 SYGVNS. The CDR3 has 13 amino acids. Trimming pared 8 bases from V and 1 base from J, leaving 12 bases between. Whole-study results and caveats: The booster response re-showed most primary clones: 96% CD4, 88% CD8. Weaker in magnitude, the secondary response showed a faster peak on day 5 versus 15. Abundant contaminating clonotypes from the bulk population could appear in FACS-sorted repertoires.

Specimen: CD8+ T cells sorted from PBMCs, collected 10 days after the yellow fever booster vaccination. The TCR comes from a man aged 18 to 30 who received the YFV17D yellow fever vaccine. The chain recombines TRBV25-1 with TRBJ2-7; weak D call: TRBD1 (6 bases). CDR3 bases: TGTGCCAGCGAGGGACATCTTTCCTACGAGCAGTACTTC. This codes for CASEGHLSYEQYF.